A selection of T cell receptor beta chains follows, all from one sample in a study of response to subunit inactivated influenza vaccine. TCRdb re-analysed the RT-PCR reads in MiXCR, keeping a single row per CDR3 protein. The sample carries hundreds of thousands of distinct CDR3 sequences, roughly 12% recorded once. The specimen was PBMCs from blood, collected on the day of vaccination. The receptors come from a man aged 45 to 65 who received an inactivated influenza vaccine. Both conserved end residues are part of each CDR3. A D gene is named only where the DNA matches it firmly. Some rows have no size entry. The others give once, few or many, or a class for an expanded clone.

clone_size	d_call	j_call	v_call	cdr3_nt	cdr3_aa
many	NA	TRBJ2-2	TRBV20-1	TGCAGTGCTAGTGCCAGCGAAGCCGGGGAGCTGTTTTTT	CSASASEAGELFF
NA	TRBD1	TRBJ1-5	TRBV12-3/TRBV12-4	TGTGCCAGCACTGGACAGGGGGCTGGGCAGCCCCAGCATTTT	CASTGQGAGQPQHF
NA	TRBD1	TRBJ2-5	TRBV25-1	TGTGCCAGCAGCGAGCCACAGGGGAAAGGAGAGACCCAGTACTTC	CASSEPQGKGETQYF
many	NA	TRBJ1-1	TRBV6-1	TGTGCCAGCAGTGTTAACGGACCTGAAGCTTTCTTT	CASSVNGPEAFF
NA	NA	TRBJ1-2	TRBV20-1	TGCAGTGCCCCTTCTTCCTCTGCCTCGACCGGCTACACCTTC	CSAPSSSASTGYTF
NA	NA	TRBJ2-5	TRBV20-1	TGCAGTGCACGACCCCTAGCGCGGGAGACCCAGTACTTC	CSARPLARETQYF
NA	NA	TRBJ2-5	TRBV29-1	TGCAGCGTTGAAGATGGGCCACAAGAGACCCAGTACTTC	CSVEDGPQETQYF
many	TRBD1	TRBJ2-7	TRBV7-9	TGTGCCAGCGGGACAGGTGGCTACGAGCAGTACTTC	CASGTGGYEQYF
few	NA	TRBJ1-1	TRBV4-3	TGCGCCAGCAGCCAAACCGGGACTTCAGAAGCTTTCTTT	CASSQTGTSEAFF
NA	NA	TRBJ2-1	TRBV5-1	TGCGCCAGCAGCTTGGAACCCCTGGGGAATGAGCAGTTCTTC	CASSLEPLGNEQFF
few	NA	TRBJ1-1	TRBV6-2/TRBV6-3	TGTGCCAGCAGTTACAGAGGTCGGTTTTCGCCAGCTTTCTTT	CASSYRGRFSPAFF
few	NA	TRBJ2-7	TRBV6-5	TGTGCCAGCAGTACTACAGGGTGGGGAGAGCAGTACTTC	CASSTTGWGEQYF
many	TRBD2	TRBJ2-3	TRBV5-1	TGCGCCAGCAGCTCGGATGGGACTAGCTCCGATACGCAGTATTTT	CASSSDGTSSDTQYF
NA	NA	TRBJ2-7	TRBV11-2	TGTGCCAGCAGCTTAGATAGGATAGGGAGCTACGAGCAGTACTTC	CASSLDRIGSYEQYF
few	NA	TRBJ2-3	TRBV20-1	TGCAGTGCTAGAGTTGTCAGCACAGATACGCAGTATTTT	CSARVVSTDTQYF
many	TRBD2	TRBJ2-5	TRBV5-6	TGTGCCAGCAGATTAGCGGGGCAAGAGACCCAGTACTTC	CASRLAGQETQYF
few	TRBD1	TRBJ2-2	TRBV7-3	TGTGCCAGCAGTCCGACAGGGAGCAGGGCGAACACCGGGGAGCTGTTTTTT	CASSPTGSRANTGELFF
few	TRBD2	TRBJ2-3	TRBV9	TGTGCCAGCAGCCCGGGGACTAGCGGGCCCACAGATACGCAGTATTTT	CASSPGTSGPTDTQYF
few	NA	TRBJ2-6	TRBV4-1	TGCGCCAGCAGCCCGCAACACGTCTCTGGGGCCAACGTCCTGACTTTC	CASSPQHVSGANVLTF
few	NA	TRBJ2-4	TRBV20-1	TGCAGTGCCCATCCGGGAGAGCCCGGGGCCAAAAACATTCAGTACTTC	CSAHPGEPGAKNIQYF
NA	NA	TRBJ1-5	TRBV11-3	TGTGCCAGCAGCACGGACTGCAGCGGGAATCAGCCCCAGCATTTT	CASSTDCSGNQPQHF
NA	TRBD1	TRBJ2-3	TRBV29-1	TGCAGCGTTGAGGGACAGGGGTCTAGCACAGATACTCAGTATTTT	CSVEGQGSSTDTQYF
NA	NA	TRBJ1-3	TRBV5-1	TGCGCCAGCAGCTTGGAATCCGGGGGCGCGTACACCATATATTTT	CASSLESGGAYTIYF
NA	NA	TRBJ2-7	TRBV11-2	TGTGCCAGCAGCTCCCCCCGTAGAGTCTACGAGCAGTACTTC	CASSSPRRVYEQYF
NA	NA	TRBJ2-3	TRBV7-2	TGTGCCAGCAGCTTAGAGGGGGGGCTCCTTAATACGCAGTATTTT	CASSLEGGLLNTQYF
many	TRBD2	TRBJ2-1	TRBV7-3	TGTGCCAGCAGCTTCTCGGGACTAGCGGTCTACAATGAGCAGTTCTTC	CASSFSGLAVYNEQFF
few	NA	TRBJ2-2	TRBV6-2/TRBV6-3	TGTGCCAGCAGTCACTTCCCCGGGTCAGGGAACACCGGGGAGCTGTTTTTT	CASSHFPGSGNTGELFF
few	NA	TRBJ2-1	TRBV3-1	TGTGCCAGCAGCCCCGCCCCGGATGAGCAGTTCTTC	CASSPAPDEQFF
few	NA	TRBJ1-2	TRBV11-2	TGTGCCAGCAGCGCCTCTATTGCGGGGGACTATGGCTACACCTTC	CASSASIAGDYGYTF
few	TRBD2	TRBJ2-4	TRBV20-1	TGCAGTGCTAGGCAGCTTCTAGCGGGGGGAGCCAAAAACATTCAGTACTTC	CSARQLLAGGAKNIQYF
NA	TRBD1	TRBJ2-7	TRBV2	TGTGCCAGCAGTGAGGTGGCAGGGGGATCGTACGAGCAGTACTTC	CASSEVAGGSYEQYF
NA	TRBD2	TRBJ2-5	TRBV7-2	TGTGCCAGCAGCTTAGTCGTCGGGAGGGGAGAGACCCAGTACTTC	CASSLVVGRGETQYF
NA	TRBD1	TRBJ2-7	TRBV18	TGTGCCAGCTCACTCGACAAGGGGACAGACTCCTACGAGCAGTACTTC	CASSLDKGTDSYEQYF
NA	NA	TRBJ1-1	TRBV18	TGTGCCAGCTCCCCGGGGGGGGGCAGGGCTGAAGCTTTCTTT	CASSPGGGRAEAFF
few	TRBD2	TRBJ2-2	TRBV27	TGTGCCAGCAGTTCAGCGGGGTACACCGGGGAGCTGTTTTTT	CASSSAGYTGELFF
NA	NA	TRBJ1-1	TRBV6-1	TGTGCCAGCAGGGAGCGTGGGGGGACTGAAGCTTTCTTT	CASRERGGTEAFF
NA	TRBD1	TRBJ2-5	TRBV20-1	TGCAGTGCTAGCGGGACAGGGGGCAGGGTAGAAGAGACCCAGTACTTC	CSASGTGGRVEETQYF
few	NA	TRBJ2-3	TRBV20-1	TGCAGTGCTAGAGATACCCCTACGACTAGGGCTACGCAGTATTTT	CSARDTPTTRATQYF
NA	NA	TRBJ1-2	TRBV27	TGTGCCAGCAGTATTTCCCCCGGGGCTAACTATGGCTACACCTTC	CASSISPGANYGYTF
NA	NA	TRBJ1-2	TRBV7-2	TGTGCCAGCAGCTCGGCTGGGGGCAGGAAGAACTATGGCTACACCTTC	CASSSAGGRKNYGYTF
many	TRBD1	TRBJ1-5	TRBV7-2	TGTGCCAGCAGCTTGGTTGGGACAGGGTATAGCAATCAGCCCCAGCATTTT	CASSLVGTGYSNQPQHF
NA	NA	TRBJ2-5	TRBV7-2	TGTGCCAGCAGCTTATTGCGGGGGCCCCAAGAGACCCAGTACTTC	CASSLLRGPQETQYF
many	TRBD2	TRBJ2-1	TRBV7-2	TGTGCCAGCAGCGGTAGCGGGGGCTACAATGAGCAGTTCTTC	CASSGSGGYNEQFF